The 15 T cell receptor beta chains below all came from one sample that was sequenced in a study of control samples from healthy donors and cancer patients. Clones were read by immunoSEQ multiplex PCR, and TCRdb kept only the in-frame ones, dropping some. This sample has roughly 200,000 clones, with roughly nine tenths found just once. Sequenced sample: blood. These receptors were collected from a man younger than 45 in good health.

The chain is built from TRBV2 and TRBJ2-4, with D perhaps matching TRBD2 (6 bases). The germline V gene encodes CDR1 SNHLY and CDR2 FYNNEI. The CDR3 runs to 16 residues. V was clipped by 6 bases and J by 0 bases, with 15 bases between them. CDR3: CASRFPGVQAKNIQYF. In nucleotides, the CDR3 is TGTGCCAGCAGGTTCCCGGGGGTCCAAGCCAAAAACATTCAGTACTTC.

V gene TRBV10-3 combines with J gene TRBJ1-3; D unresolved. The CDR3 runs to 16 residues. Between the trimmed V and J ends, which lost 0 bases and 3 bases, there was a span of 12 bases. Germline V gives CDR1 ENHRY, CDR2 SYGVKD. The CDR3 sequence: CAISESILGNGNTIYF. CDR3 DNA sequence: TGTGCCATCAGTGAGTCGATCCTAGGGAATGGAAACACCATATATTTT.

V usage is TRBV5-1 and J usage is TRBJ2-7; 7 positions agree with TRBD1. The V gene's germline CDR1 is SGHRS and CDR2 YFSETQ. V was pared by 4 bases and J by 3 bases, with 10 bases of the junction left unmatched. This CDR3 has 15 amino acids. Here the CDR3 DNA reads TGCGCCAGCAGCCCTGGTCCAGGGGGTTTCTACGAGCAGTACTTC. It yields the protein CASSPGPGGFYEQYF.

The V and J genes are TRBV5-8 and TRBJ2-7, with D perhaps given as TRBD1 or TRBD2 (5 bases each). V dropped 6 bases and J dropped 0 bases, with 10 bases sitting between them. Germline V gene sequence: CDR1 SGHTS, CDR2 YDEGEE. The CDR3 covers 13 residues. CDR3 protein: CASTRGPSYEQYF. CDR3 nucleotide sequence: TGTGCCAGCACCCGGGGCCCCTCCTACGAGCAGTACTTC.

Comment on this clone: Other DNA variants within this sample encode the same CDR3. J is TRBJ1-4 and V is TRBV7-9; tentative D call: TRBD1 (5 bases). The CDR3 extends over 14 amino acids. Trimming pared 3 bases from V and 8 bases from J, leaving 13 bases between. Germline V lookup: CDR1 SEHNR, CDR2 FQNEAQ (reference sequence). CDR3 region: CASSLGQGSEKLFF. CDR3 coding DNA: TGTGCCAGCAGCTTGGGGCAGGGATCGGAAAAACTGTTTTTT.

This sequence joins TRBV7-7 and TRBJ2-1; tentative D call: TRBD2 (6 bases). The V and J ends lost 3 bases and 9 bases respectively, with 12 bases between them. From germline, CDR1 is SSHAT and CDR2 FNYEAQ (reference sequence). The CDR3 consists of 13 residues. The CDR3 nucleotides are TGTGCCAGCAGCTTCGACCCCGGGAGTGAGCAGTTCTTC. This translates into CASSFDPGSEQFF.

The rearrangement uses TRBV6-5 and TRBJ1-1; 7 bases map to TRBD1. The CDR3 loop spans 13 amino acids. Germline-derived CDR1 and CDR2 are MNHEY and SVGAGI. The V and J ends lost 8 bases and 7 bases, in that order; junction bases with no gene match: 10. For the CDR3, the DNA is TGTGCCAGCCCGGGACAGAGCAGGATTGAAGCTTTCTTT. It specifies CASPGQSRIEAFF.

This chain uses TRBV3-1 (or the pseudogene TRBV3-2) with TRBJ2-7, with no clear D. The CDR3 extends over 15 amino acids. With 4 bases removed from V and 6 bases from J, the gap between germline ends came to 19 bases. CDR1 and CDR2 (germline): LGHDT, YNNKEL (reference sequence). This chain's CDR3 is CASSRQTALLGEQYF. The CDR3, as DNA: TGTGCCAGCAGCCGCCAGACTGCCTTACTTGGCGAGCAGTACTTC.

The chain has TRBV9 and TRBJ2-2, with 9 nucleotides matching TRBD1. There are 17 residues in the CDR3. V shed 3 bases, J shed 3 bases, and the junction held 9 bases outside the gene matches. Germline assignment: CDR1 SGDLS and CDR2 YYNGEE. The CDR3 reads CASSAPLGDRDTGELFF. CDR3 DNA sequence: TGTGCCAGCAGCGCTCCACTAGGGGACAGGGACACCGGGGAGCTGTTTTTT.

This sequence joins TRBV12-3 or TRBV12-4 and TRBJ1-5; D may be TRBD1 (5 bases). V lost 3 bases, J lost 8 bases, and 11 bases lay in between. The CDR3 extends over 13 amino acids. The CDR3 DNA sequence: TGTGCCAGCAGTTTGTCAGGGAGGAAGCCCCAGCATTTT. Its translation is CASSLSGRKPQHF.

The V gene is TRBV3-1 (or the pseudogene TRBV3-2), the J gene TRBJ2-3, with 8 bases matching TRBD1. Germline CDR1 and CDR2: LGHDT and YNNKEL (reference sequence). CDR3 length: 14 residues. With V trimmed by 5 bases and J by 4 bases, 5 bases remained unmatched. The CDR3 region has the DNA TGTGCCAGCAGCACCGGACAGGGCCCAGATACGCAGTATTTT. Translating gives CASSTGQGPDTQYF.

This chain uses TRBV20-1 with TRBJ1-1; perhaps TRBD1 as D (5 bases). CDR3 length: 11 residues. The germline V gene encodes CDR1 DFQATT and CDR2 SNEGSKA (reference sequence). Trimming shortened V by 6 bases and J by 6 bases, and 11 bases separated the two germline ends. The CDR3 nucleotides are TGCAGTGCCACGCGGGGGGCTGAAGCTTTCTTT. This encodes CSATRGAEAFF.

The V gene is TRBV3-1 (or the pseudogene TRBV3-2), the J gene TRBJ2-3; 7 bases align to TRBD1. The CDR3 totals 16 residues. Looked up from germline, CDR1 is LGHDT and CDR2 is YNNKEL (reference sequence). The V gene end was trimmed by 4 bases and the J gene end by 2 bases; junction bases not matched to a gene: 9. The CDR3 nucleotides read TGTGCCAGCAGCCGCACGACAGGGAGCATCACAGATACGCAGTATTTT. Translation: CASSRTTGSITDTQYF.

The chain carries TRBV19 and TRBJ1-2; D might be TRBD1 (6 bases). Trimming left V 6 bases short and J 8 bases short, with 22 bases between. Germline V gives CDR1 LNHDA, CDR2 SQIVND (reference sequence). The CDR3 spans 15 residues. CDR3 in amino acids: CASRTQDSFTQGYTF. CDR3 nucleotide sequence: TGTGCCAGTAGAACACAGGACAGTTTTACTCAGGGCTACACCTTC.

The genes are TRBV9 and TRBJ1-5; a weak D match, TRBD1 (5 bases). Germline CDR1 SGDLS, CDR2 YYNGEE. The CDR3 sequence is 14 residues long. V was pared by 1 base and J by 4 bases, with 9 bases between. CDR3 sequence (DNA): TGTGCCAGCAGCGTAACCGGGGGTAATCAGCCCCAGCATTTT. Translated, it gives CASSVTGGNQPQHF. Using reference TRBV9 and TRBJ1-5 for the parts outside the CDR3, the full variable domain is DSGVTQTPKHLITATGQRVTLRCSPRSGDLSVYWYQQSLDQGLQFLIQYYNGEERAKGNILERFSAQQFPDLHSELNLSSLELGDSALYFCASSVTGGNQPQHFGDGTRLSIL.